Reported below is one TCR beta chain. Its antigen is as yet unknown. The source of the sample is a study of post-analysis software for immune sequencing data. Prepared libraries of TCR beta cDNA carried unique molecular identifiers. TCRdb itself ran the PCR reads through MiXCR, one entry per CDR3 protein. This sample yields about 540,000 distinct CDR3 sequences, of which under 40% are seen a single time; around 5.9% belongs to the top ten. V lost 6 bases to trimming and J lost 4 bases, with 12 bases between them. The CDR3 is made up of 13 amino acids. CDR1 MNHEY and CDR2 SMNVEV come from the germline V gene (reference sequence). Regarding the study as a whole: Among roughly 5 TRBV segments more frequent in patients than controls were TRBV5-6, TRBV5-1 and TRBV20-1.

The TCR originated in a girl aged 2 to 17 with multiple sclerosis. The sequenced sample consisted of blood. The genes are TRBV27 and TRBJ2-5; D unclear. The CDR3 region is CASRRSDGETQYF. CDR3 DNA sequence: TGTGCCAGCAGACGTTCCGACGGAGAGACCCAGTACTTC.